This paragraph covers one T cell receptor (beta chain) sequence. Antigen: not known. Profiling relied on immunoSEQ multiplex PCR, and the TCRdb table lists in-frame clones only, not all of them. This sample carries some 600,000 clones, 95% to 97% of them seen once, and the ten largest clones take 0.11%. The data were taken from a study of shared clonotypes between healthy human individuals. CD45RO-negative cells were positively selected for CCR7, leaving out terminally differentiated effector memory CD45RA+ cells. All donors were healthy HIV-negative adults lacking recent acute infections or vaccinations. V shed 1 base and J shed 3 bases, with 3 bases lying between them. Germline V lookup: CDR1 SGHNT, CDR2 YENEEA. The CDR3 extends over 13 amino acids. Study-level results: Generally, naive subsets (rather than memory subsets) showed larger estimated richness.

This TCR came from a woman in her thirties in good health. The sample taken for sequencing was naive CD8+ T cells sorted from blood. The chain carries TRBV11-3 and TRBJ2-2, with D unclear. The CDR3 sequence: CASSLGYTGELFF. The CDR3 DNA reads as TGTGCCAGCAGCTTAGGGTACACCGGGGAGCTGTTTTTT.